This T cell receptor (beta chain) appears in the sequencing data of a study of T cells in Graves' hyperthyroidism and ophthalmopathy. RNA transcripts were the template for amplifying TCR beta CDR3 regions. HTBI primers were the set used in a first-round RT-PCR of the TCR CDR3. One entry per CDR3 protein, called by TCRdb with MiXCR from the multiplex PCR reads. Here the sample spans about 370,000 distinct CDR3 sequences, approximately 14% being singletons. This clonotype was recorded a few times. The CDR3 loop spans 12 amino acids. CDR1 is MDHEN, CDR2 SYDVKM, per germline. Between the trimmed V and J ends, which lost 5 bases and 11 bases, there was a span of 12 bases.

The source of this sequence is a woman in her fifties or sixties with Graves' ophthalmopathy. The genes are TRBV28 and TRBJ1-4, with a weak D call TRBD1 (5 bases). Sequencing used blood. CDR3 residues: CASSPPRGKLFF. DNA for the CDR3: TGTGCCAGCAGTCCTCCGCGGGGGAAACTGTTTTTT.